This T cell receptor (beta chain) originates from a study of blood T cell repertoires in COVID-19. Whole-study context: Spain, Italy and the United States supplied samples that represented acute and convalescent COVID-19. T cells, B-cell-depleted T cells, or PBMCs supplied cDNA or gDNA.

Trimming took 3 bases from V and 9 from J, leaving 15 bases between them. Germline V gives CDR1 SQVTM, CDR2 ANQGSEA. The CDR3 loop spans 13 amino acids. In the authors' methods: Counts of nucleated cells, estimated from reference gene primer amplification, were obtained. The protocol was immunoSEQ multiplex PCR, while the TCRdb copy is restricted to in-frame clones and leaves out a portion. The V and J calls and clone size were taken over from that table, and D and trimming were inferred from the DNA. Of some 74,000 clones in the sample, approximately 89% were seen once. Sequenced material: peripheral blood. J is TRBJ1-5 and V is TRBV29-1; D not certain. The sequence was obtained from a woman older than 75 with acute or convalescent COVID-19. As DNA, the CDR3 is TGCAGCGTTGAGTGGCGGGAGGGTGGGCCCCAGCATTTT. It specifies CSVEWREGGPQHF. The full variable domain, completed using reference TRBV29-1 and TRBJ1-5, is SAVISQKPSRDICQRGTSLTIQCQVDSQVTMMFWYRQQPGQSLTLIATANQGSEATYESGFVIDKFPISRPNLTFSTLTVSNMSPEDSSIYLCSVEWREGGPQHFGDGTRLSIL.